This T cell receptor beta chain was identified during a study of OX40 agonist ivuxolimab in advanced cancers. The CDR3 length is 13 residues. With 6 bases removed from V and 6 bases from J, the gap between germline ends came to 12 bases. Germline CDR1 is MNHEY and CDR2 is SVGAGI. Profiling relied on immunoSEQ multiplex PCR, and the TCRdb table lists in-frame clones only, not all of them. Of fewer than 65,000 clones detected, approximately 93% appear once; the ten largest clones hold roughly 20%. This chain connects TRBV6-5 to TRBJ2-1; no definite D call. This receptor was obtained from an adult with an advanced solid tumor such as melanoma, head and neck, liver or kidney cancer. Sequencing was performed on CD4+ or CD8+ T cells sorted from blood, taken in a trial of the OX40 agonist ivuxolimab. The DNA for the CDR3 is TGTGCCAGCAGGTCGGGCTTGCCCAATGAGCAGTTCTTC. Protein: CASRSGLPNEQFF.